A selection of T cell receptor beta chains follows, all from one sample in a study of human T cells and chemical hapten exposure. TCRdb re-called the RACE reads through MiXCR, storing one row per CDR3 protein. Among a few hundred thousand distinct CDR3 sequences listed, about 6% were seen once. The material sequenced was whole blood, taken in connection with sensitization to the hapten diphenylcyclopropenone (DPC). These receptors all stem from a woman under 30 with alopecia areata. Some clones in this sample may be carry-over from other donors' samples. CDR3s include the opening cysteine and the closing phenylalanine or tryptophan. The order of the fields is clone size, J gene, D gene, V gene, CDR3 DNA, CDR3 protein. A D gene is named only where the DNA matches it firmly. The size of a clone is reported for some rows only, either as once, few or many, or as a class for expanded clones.

>many|TRBJ1-5|TRBD1|TRBV7-6
TGTGCCAGCAGCCAGGGGGCTAGCAATCAGCCCCAGCATTTT
CASSQGASNQPQHF
>-|TRBJ2-2|-|TRBV3-1
TGTGCCAGCAGCCAACGAAGGATCACCGGGGAGCTGTTTTTT
CASSQRRITGELFF
>few|TRBJ1-4|-|TRBV12-3/TRBV12-4
TGTGCCAGCAGTCCTAGACAGGAATTAGAAAAACTGTTTTTT
CASSPRQELEKLFF
>-|TRBJ2-3|-|TRBV12-5
TGTGCTAGTGGTTTGAACTCCGGGCCCACAGATACGCGGTATTTT
CASGLNSGPTDTRYF
>many|TRBJ1-6|TRBD1|TRBV6-5
TGTGCCAGCAGTTTCCTCCTCGGGACAGATTATTCACCCCTCCACTTT
CASSFLLGTDYSPLHF
>-|TRBJ2-3|-|TRBV4-3
TGCGCCAGCAGCCAAGGCCCAGCGGGTATAGTTACAGATACGCAGTATTTT
CASSQGPAGIVTDTQYF
>-|TRBJ1-2|TRBD1|TRBV5-1
TGCGCCAGCAGCCAAGGACAGGGGGCGAGTGGCTACACCTTC
CASSQGQGASGYTF
>many|TRBJ2-3|TRBD1|TRBV6-1
TGTGCCAGCAGTCTCCGACAGGGGACAACAGATACGCAGTATTTT
CASSLRQGTTDTQYF
>few|TRBJ2-2|-|TRBV2
TGTGCCAGCAGTTTCCAGGGGTCCCCGAACACCGGGGAGCTGTTTTTT
CASSFQGSPNTGELFF
>-|TRBJ2-1|TRBD2|TRBV12-3/TRBV12-4
TGTGCCAGCAGTCCCCCTAGCGGGGGTGGCAATGAGCAGTTCTTC
CASSPPSGGGNEQFF
>few|TRBJ2-2|TRBD1|TRBV7-9
TGTGCCAGCGTACTAGGGACAGGGGATACCGGGGAGCTGTTTTTT
CASVLGTGDTGELFF
>many|TRBJ1-3|-|TRBV12-3/TRBV12-4
TGTGCCAGCAGTTTACCGGACTCGGCTGGAAACACCATATATTTT
CASSLPDSAGNTIYF
>once|TRBJ2-3|-|TRBV4-3
TGCGCCAGCAGCCGCATACCTACTGGCGCAGATACGCAGTATTTT
CASSRIPTGADTQYF
>-|TRBJ2-6|-|TRBV18
TGTGCCAGCTCCCAATTTGGACGCGCCTCTGGGGCCAACGTCCTGACTTTC
CASSQFGRASGANVLTF
>-|TRBJ2-3|-|TRBV6-5
TGTGCCAGCAGATGGGGGGTCAGCACAGATACGCAGTATTTT
CASRWGVSTDTQYF
>many|TRBJ1-3|-|TRBV18
TGTGCCAGCTCACCGACAACCATTACAGGAGTCTCTGGAAACACCATATATTTT
CASSPTTITGVSGNTIYF
>many|TRBJ1-2|-|TRBV27
TGTGCCAGCAGTCAAAGAACGTGGGGGTTTAACTATGGCTACACCTTC
CASSQRTWGFNYGYTF
>few|TRBJ2-1|-|TRBV5-1
TGCGCCAGTGGGGCGCGGAGTGACAATGAGCAGTTCTTC
CASGARSDNEQFF
>-|TRBJ2-6|-|TRBV19
TGTGCCAGTAGTATGGCGGGACAAATCTCTGGGGCCAACGTCCTGACTTTC
CASSMAGQISGANVLTF
>many|TRBJ1-1|-|TRBV9
TGTGCCAGCAGTGAAGGTGCTGTGAACACTGAAGCTTTCTTT
CASSEGAVNTEAFF
>-|TRBJ2-3|TRBD1|TRBV29-1
TGCAGCGGTAACTCGGACAGGGGGGCAGATACGCAGTATTTT
CSGNSDRGADTQYF
>-|TRBJ2-6|-|TRBV2
TGTGCCAGCACCCGGGGGCCCCCTGGGGCCAACGTCCTGACTTTC
CASTRGPPGANVLTF
>many|TRBJ2-2|-|TRBV27
TGTGCCAGCAGTTCCCCGGGAACCGGGGAGCTGTTTTTT
CASSSPGTGELFF
>few|TRBJ1-6|-|TRBV27
TGTGCCAGCAGTTTATGGGCAGGGGTAAATTCACCCCTCCACTTT
CASSLWAGVNSPLHF
>-|TRBJ2-3|-|TRBV24-1
TGTGCCACCAGTGATCAGGGTAGCACAGATACGCAGTATTTT
CATSDQGSTDTQYF
>many|TRBJ1-4|TRBD1|TRBV20-1
TGCAGTGCCGTACAGGGGTTTAATGAAAAACTGTTTTTT
CSAVQGFNEKLFF
>many|TRBJ1-5|-|TRBV29-1
TGCAGCGTTGGGGACCTCGATCAGCCCCAGCATTTT
CSVGDLDQPQHF
>few|TRBJ1-1|-|TRBV25-1
TGTGCCAGCAGTCCTGGGATCATCACTGAAGCTTTCTTT
CASSPGIITEAFF
>-|TRBJ1-6|-|TRBV2
TGTGCCAGCAACGGGGTTGGATCACCCCTCCACTTT
CASNGVGSPLHF